A selection of T cell receptor beta chains follows, all from one sample in a study of shared clonotypes between healthy human individuals. The repertoire was sequenced with immunoSEQ multiplex PCR; TCRdb's copy has only in-frame clones and lacks some. The sample lists about 2.5 million clones, less than 95% occurring once. The material sequenced was naive CD4+ T cells from PBMCs. These receptors originate from a young man in good health. Some clones in this sample may be carry-over from other donors' samples. Each CDR3 is given with its conserved first and last residue. D genes are given only for firm matches. Expanded clones get a size class; other rows say once, few or many, or leave the size out.

abundance	v_gene	len	d_gene	j_gene	CDR3nt	CDR3aa
NA	TRBV30	14	TRBD2	TRBJ2-7	TGTGCCTGGAGTACACTAGCGGGAGTCTACGAGCAGTACTTC	CAWSTLAGVYEQYF
few	TRBV7-9	14	NA	TRBJ1-3	TGTGCCAGCAGAACAGGGCACTCTGGAAACACCATATATTTT	CASRTGHSGNTIYF
NA	TRBV5-6	14	NA	TRBJ2-7	TGTGCCAGCAGCTTGGATGTCGGGAGCTACGAGCAGTACTTC	CASSLDVGSYEQYF
NA	TRBV14	14	NA	TRBJ1-3	TGTGCCAGCAGCCGACTGACCTCTGGAAACACCATATATTTT	CASSRLTSGNTIYF
NA	TRBV29-1	12	NA	TRBJ2-7	TGCAGCGTTGGGGGGCAGGCCTACGAGCAGTACTTC	CSVGGQAYEQYF
NA	TRBV5-1	15	TRBD1	TRBJ2-7	TGCGCCAGCAGCTTCGTGGGACAGACTTTAGATGAGCAGTACTTC	CASSFVGQTLDEQYF
NA	TRBV28	13	NA	TRBJ2-7	TGTGCCAGTTTTGGACAGCCTACCTACGAGCAGTACTTC	CASFGQPTYEQYF
once	TRBV7-9	14	NA	TRBJ1-5	TGTGCCAGCAGCTTAGGGTTTGAGGGTCAGCCCCAGCATTTT	CASSLGFEGQPQHF
NA	TRBV9	14	NA	TRBJ2-1	TGTGCCAGCAGCCCAGGGCTGGCCTACAATGAGCAGTTCTTC	CASSPGLAYNEQFF
NA	TRBV6-5	12	NA	TRBJ2-3	TGTGCCAGCAGGCAGGGCACAGATACGCAGTATTTT	CASRQGTDTQYF
NA	TRBV5-1	14	NA	TRBJ2-7	TGCGCCAGCAGCAACCTCCAATCCTCGTACGAGCAGTACTTC	CASSNLQSSYEQYF
NA	TRBV6-5	15	NA	TRBJ1-3	TGTGCCAGCAGTTACACACCAAGCTCTGGAAACACCATATATTTT	CASSYTPSSGNTIYF
NA	TRBV20-1	11	NA	TRBJ1-1	TGCAGTGCCGCCAGTAACACTGAAGCTTTCTTT	CSAASNTEAFF
NA	TRBV9	14	TRBD1	TRBJ1-2	TGTGCCAGCAGCGTAGGGACAGGGATTTATGGCTACACCTTC	CASSVGTGIYGYTF
NA	TRBV28	12	TRBD1	TRBJ1-1	TGTGCCAGCAGCCAGAGGACAGGAGAAGCTTTCTTT	CASSQRTGEAFF
NA	TRBV30	15	NA	TRBJ1-1	TGTGCCTGGAGCGTGACCGGGACGGCGAACACTGAAGCTTTCTTT	CAWSVTGTANTEAFF
NA	TRBV30	14	NA	TRBJ2-1	TGTGCCTGGAGCCTGGGGTCACAGTCCAATGAGCAGTTCTTC	CAWSLGSQSNEQFF
NA	TRBV29-1	16	NA	TRBJ2-5	TGCAGCGTAGGTCATCGGAGCGGACCCCGGCGGGAGACCCAGTACTTC	CSVGHRSGPRRETQYF
once	TRBV2	14	NA	TRBJ2-7	TGTGCCAGCAGTGCCGGCGGGTTTTCCTACGAGCAGTACTTC	CASSAGGFSYEQYF
NA	TRBV10-3	20	TRBD2	TRBJ2-7	TGTGCCATCAGTGAGTCCCTGGGACTAGCGGGAGGGCCCCGGGCCTACGAGCAGTACTTC	CAISESLGLAGGPRAYEQYF
NA	TRBV9	12	NA	TRBJ2-2	TGTGCCAGCAGCGTAGACCCGGGGGAGCTGTTTTTT	CASSVDPGELFF
NA	TRBV7-3	18	TRBD2	TRBJ2-3	TGTGCCAGCAGCTTAATGGGGACTAGCGGGAGTGAAGCAGATACGCAGTATTTT	CASSLMGTSGSEADTQYF
NA	TRBV6-1	15	NA	TRBJ2-7	TGTGCCAGCAGTGTGTACCACTCCCTCTCCTACGAGCAGTACTTC	CASSVYHSLSYEQYF
NA	TRBV29-1	12	NA	TRBJ1-2	TGCAGCGCCTCAGGAGGATACTATGGCTACACCTTC	CSASGGYYGYTF
NA	TRBV6-1	16	TRBD1	TRBJ2-7	TGTGCCAGCAGTGAATGGCCGACAGGGGGAAAATCCGAGCAGTACTTC	CASSEWPTGGKSEQYF
NA	TRBV5-1	19	TRBD2	TRBJ2-1	TGCGCCAGTAGTCCCATGCGGACTAGCGGGATCGATACCTACAATGAGCAGTTCTTC	CASSPMRTSGIDTYNEQFF
NA	TRBV6-1	13	NA	TRBJ2-5	TGTGCCAGCAGTTTAGTGTTCCAAGAGACCCAGTACTTC	CASSLVFQETQYF
few	TRBV11-3	13	TRBD2	TRBJ2-7	TGTGCCAGCAGCTTAGGCGGGGGCTACGAGCAGTACTTC	CASSLGGGYEQYF
NA	TRBV6-5	14	NA	TRBJ1-4	TGTGCCAGCAGTTACGCGAGGGTGAGGGAAAAACTGTTTTTT	CASSYARVREKLFF
NA	TRBV25-1	12	NA	TRBJ2-7	TGTGCCAGCAGTGCGCCATTCTCCGAGCAGTACTTC	CASSAPFSEQYF
NA	TRBV4-1	16	NA	TRBJ1-4	TGCGCCAGCAGCCCCCGACCGACAGGAAAGACTGGGGAACTGTTTTTT	CASSPRPTGKTGELFF
NA	TRBV6-5	14	NA	TRBJ2-1	TGTGCCAGCAGTTACTCGAACCCAGGGAATGAGCAGTTCTTC	CASSYSNPGNEQFF
NA	TRBV11-2	15	NA	TRBJ2-5	TGTGCCAGCAGCTTAGTAAATACAGAAGGAGAGACCCAGTACTTC	CASSLVNTEGETQYF
NA	TRBV7-2	15	NA	TRBJ1-4	TGTGCCAGCAGCAGTAGACCCGCATCTAATGAAAAACTGTTTTTT	CASSSRPASNEKLFF
NA	TRBV5-4	14	NA	TRBJ2-5	TGTGCCAGCAGCCGCCCTGGCCAGCAAGAGACCCAGTACTTC	CASSRPGQQETQYF
NA	TRBV28	15	TRBD2	TRBJ2-3	TGTGCCAGCACCTTAGGACTAGCGGTCACAGATACGCAGTATTTT	CASTLGLAVTDTQYF
few	TRBV7-9	13	NA	TRBJ1-5	TGTGCCAGCAGCCTGACGGGGGATCAGCCCCAGCATTTT	CASSLTGDQPQHF
NA	TRBV28	19	NA	TRBJ2-6	TGTGCCAGCAGTTTATGGCGTGTGACAGTAGGGTCTGGGGCCAACGTCCTGACTTTC	CASSLWRVTVGSGANVLTF
NA	TRBV7-2	12	NA	TRBJ1-4	TGTGCCAGCAGCCGGGGAAGAGAAAAACTGTTTTTT	CASSRGREKLFF
NA	TRBV6-5	15	NA	TRBJ2-3	TGTGCCAGCAGTTATGGTAGGGGATCCACAGATACGCAGTATTTT	CASSYGRGSTDTQYF
NA	TRBV28	14	NA	TRBJ1-2	TGTGCCAGCAATACTTACAGGGCTAACTATGGCTACACCTTC	CASNTYRANYGYTF
NA	TRBV4-3	16	TRBD1	TRBJ1-1	TGCGCCAGCAGCCAAGATGGAGGGGGCTGGAACACTGAAGCTTTCTTT	CASSQDGGGWNTEAFF